These 23 T cell receptor beta chains originate from one sample sequenced in a study of cytotoxic CD8 clonotypes in ibrutinib-treated CLL. Here immunoSEQ multiplex PCR was the method, and the copy in TCRdb shows in-frame clones only, minus some. The sample carries 250,000 or so clones, 60% to 75% recorded once. The input for sequencing was PBMCs, taken after 24 months of ibrutinib treatment. These receptor sequences come from a human donor with chronic lymphocytic leukemia.

This chain links TRBV14 with TRBJ2-1; tentative D call: TRBD2 (5 bases). The CDR3 loop spans 13 amino acids. The germline gives CDR1 SGHDN, CDR2 FVKESK. Trimming shortened V by 2 bases and J by 8 bases, and 10 bases separated the two germline ends. CDR3 residues: CASSQMKRDEQFF. The DNA for the CDR3 is TGTGCCAGCAGCCAAATGAAGAGGGATGAGCAGTTCTTC.

As regards this clone: Germline is not matched at one junction end, which may reflect a read error. V gene TRBV7-7 combines with J gene TRBJ2-3; no firm D call. The CDR3 is 13 amino acids. The V gene's germline CDR1 is SSHAT and CDR2 FNYEAQ (reference sequence). The CDR3 DNA reads TGTGCTAGCAGCTTAGAGCAAGAAGATACGCAGTATTTT. Translating gives CASSLEQEDTQYF.

The V and J genes are TRBV27 and TRBJ2-7, with TRBD2 matching 12 bases. The CDR3 is 15 amino acids. Trimming at V came to 8 bases and at J to 4 bases, leaving 9 bases not matched to a gene. In germline, CDR1 is MNHEY, CDR2 SMNVEV (reference sequence). CDR3 bases: TGTGCCAGCGGATTGACTAGCGGGGGACAATACGAGCAGTACTTC. This encodes CASGLTSGGQYEQYF.

The CDR3 nucleotides read TGTGCCAGCAGCCAGGCGCCCTACGAGCAGTACTTC. It yields the protein CASSQAPYEQYF. The rearrangement joins TRBV2 to TRBJ2-7, with D unclear. With 6 bases removed from V and 2 bases from J, the gap between germline ends came to 8 bases. This CDR3 spans 12 amino acids. Germline values: CDR1 SNHLY, CDR2 FYNNEI.

This sequence joins TRBV6-6 and TRBJ2-7, with D maybe TRBD2 (5 bases). V was shortened by 3 bases and J by 4 bases, with 7 bases between the two germline ends. Germline V gene data show CDR1 as MNHNY and CDR2 as SVGAGI (reference sequence). This CDR3 is 12 amino acids long. The CDR3, as DNA: TGTGCCAGCAGTTATACGGGATACGAGCAGTACTTC. Its translation: CASSYTGYEQYF.

In DNA, the CDR3 is TGTGCCAGCAGCGTAGCAACAGGGGGGTATGAGCAGTTCTTC. It yields the protein CASSVATGGYEQFF. The chain is built from TRBV9 and TRBJ2-1; 8 bases agree with TRBD1. The germline gives CDR1 SGDLS, CDR2 YYNGEE. Trimming took 0 bases from V and 8 from J; bases not matched to a gene: 4. The CDR3 extends over 14 amino acids. Variable domain in full (rest from reference TRBV9 and TRBJ2-1): DSGVTQTPKHLITATGQRVTLRCSPRSGDLSVYWYQQSLDQGLQFLIQYYNGEERAKGNILERFSAQQFPDLHSELNLSSLELGDSALYFCASSVATGGYEQFFGPGTRLTVL.

The chain is built from TRBV7-2 and TRBJ2-7, with 7 bases that match TRBD1. Unmatched junction bases numbered 15, after V lost 4 bases and J lost 6 bases. Germline assignment: CDR1 SGHTA and CDR2 FQGNSA. This CDR3 has 16 residues. The CDR3 loop reads CASSSLEGQSLVEQYF. CDR3 coding DNA: TGTGCCAGCAGCTCACTCGAGGGACAGTCCCTCGTCGAGCAGTACTTC.

This clone was seen a few times. J is TRBJ2-5 and V is TRBV9; 8 nucleotides match TRBD1. The CDR3 extends over 13 amino acids. With V trimmed by 7 bases and J by 1 base, 3 bases remained unmatched. Germline V gene lookup returns CDR1 SGDLS and CDR2 YYNGEE. The CDR3 nucleotides are TGTGCCAGCTCCCAGGGGGCCCAAGAGACCCAGTACTTC. Protein product: CASSQGAQETQYF.

This clone was picked up one time. The CDR3 is CASSHRLAGVSYEQYF. CDR3 bases: TGTGCCAGCAGTCACCGACTAGCGGGAGTCTCCTACGAGCAGTACTTC. V usage is TRBV25-1 and J usage is TRBJ2-7; 12 nucleotides agree with TRBD2. The germline V gene has CDR1 MGHDK and CDR2 SYGVNS. V lost 5 bases, J lost 0 bases, and 5 bases stayed unmatched. The CDR3 length is 16 residues.

The sample holds a few counts of this clone. This chain uses TRBV7-2 with TRBJ2-5, with TRBD1 as a possible D gene (6 bases). V lost 5 bases, J lost 5 bases, and 18 bases lay in between. The CDR3 consists of 15 residues. Germline-derived CDR1 and CDR2 are SGHTA and FQGNSA. CDR3 nucleotide sequence: TGTGCCAGCAGCCCAGGACAGAAATCTTACGAGACCCAGTACTTC. It yields the protein CASSPGQKSYETQYF.

The chain employs TRBV9 and TRBJ2-5, with D possibly matching TRBD1 (6 bases). V lost 3 bases and J lost 1, with 16 bases in between. Germline V lookup: CDR1 SGDLS, CDR2 YYNGEE. The CDR3 sequence is 16 residues long. Here the CDR3 DNA reads TGTGCCAGCAGCGCCAGACCGACGGACAGCCAAGAGACCCAGTACTTC. Amino acid sequence: CASSARPTDSQETQYF.

This clone was detected once. The chain joins TRBV29-1 to TRBJ2-2, with 7 nucleotides matching TRBD1. The CDR3 extends over 18 amino acids. Trimming removed 7 bases from V and 4 bases from J; junction bases left unmatched: 21. Germline V CDR1 and CDR2: SQVTM, ANQGSEA. This CDR3 reads CSGRGTAIAPGGTGELFF. For the CDR3, the DNA is TGCAGCGGCAGGGGGACAGCTATAGCGCCCGGAGGCACCGGGGAGCTGTTTTTT.

This clone was seen only once. The CDR3 nucleotides read TGCAGCGTTGCTCTTCTAGCGGGCACAGATACGCAGTATTTT. Amino acid sequence: CSVALLAGTDTQYF. V usage is TRBV29-1 and J usage is TRBJ2-3; 7 bases match TRBD2. Germline V gene data show CDR1 as SQVTM and CDR2 as ANQGSEA. V shed 4 bases, J shed 1 base, and the junction held 5 bases outside the gene matches. The CDR3 is made up of 14 amino acids.

The gene calls are TRBV7-9 and TRBJ1-1; 8 bases are a match to TRBD1. Per germline, CDR1 SEHNR and CDR2 FQNEAQ (reference sequence). The CDR3 length is 15 residues. The trim removed 1 base at V and 1 base at J, leaving 2 bases unmatched. For the CDR3, the DNA is TGTGCCAGCAGCTTAGATGGGACAGGGAACACTGAAGCTTTCTTT. Amino acid sequence: CASSLDGTGNTEAFF.

This rearrangement joins TRBV1 to TRBJ1-2. TRBV1 represents a pseudogene. This CDR3 has 17 residues. The CDR3 DNA sequence: TGCACCAGCAGCCAAAAGGTCCAAGGGAGAACTAACTATGGCTACACCTTC. Its protein is CTSSQKVQGRTNYGYTF.

This clone was recorded once. V is TRBV4-3 and J is TRBJ1-4; D remains unclear. This CDR3 comprises 15 residues. V shed 2 bases and J shed 6 bases, with 13 bases lying between them. CDR1 is LGHNA, CDR2 YSLEER, per germline. CDR3 coding DNA: TGCGCCAGCAGCCAATGGAAGACCGCGGATGAAAAACTGTTTTTT. This encodes CASSQWKTADEKLFF.

This clone was counted only a few times. The CDR3 region is CASSDSLGGQETQYF. As DNA, the CDR3 is TGCGCCAGCAGCGACTCCCTGGGGGGCCAAGAGACCCAGTACTTC. The chain carries TRBV5-1 and TRBJ2-5; the D gene is possibly TRBD2 (6 bases). The germline V gene has CDR1 SGHRS and CDR2 YFSETQ. The ends were cut back, 4 bases at V and 1 base at J, with 14 bases in the middle. The CDR3 covers 15 residues.

V is TRBV6-5 and J is TRBJ2-5, with 12 bases aligning to TRBD2. Trimming at V came to 2 bases and at J to 5 bases, leaving 3 bases not matched to a gene. CDR1 and CDR2 from the germline V gene are MNHEY and SVGAGI. This CDR3 is 15 amino acids long. CDR3 nucleotide sequence: TGTGCCAGCAGTTACCTGGGACTAGCGGGCGAGACCCAGTACTTC. This sequence encodes CASSYLGLAGETQYF.

The chain recombines TRBV2 with TRBJ1-1, with D hard to call. V was clipped by 3 bases and J by 3 bases, with 11 bases between them. Germline V CDR1 and CDR2: SNHLY, FYNNEI. The CDR3 loop spans 14 amino acids. CDR3 region: CASSEGNRDTEAFF. As DNA, the CDR3 is TGTGCCAGCAGTGAGGGGAACCGGGACACTGAAGCTTTCTTT.

CDR3 loop: CASSRLGGAWEAFF. The DNA of the CDR3 is TGTGCCAGCAGCCGACTAGGGGGGGCTTGGGAAGCTTTCTTT. The genes are TRBV6-5 and TRBJ1-1, with a tentative D call TRBD1 (6 bases). CDR1 MNHEY and CDR2 SVGAGI come from the germline V gene. V gave up 6 bases and J gave up 8 bases, with 19 bases separating them. CDR3 length: 14 residues.

This sequence joins TRBV7-3 and TRBJ2-3; 10 nucleotides match TRBD1. The CDR3 sequence is 15 residues long. Germline V lookup: CDR1 SGHTA, CDR2 FQGTGA. The ends lost 5 bases at V and 3 bases at J; junction bases unmatched: 5. DNA for the CDR3: TGTGCCAGCAGCCGAACGGGACAGGGGACAGATACGCAGTATTTT. Translation gives CASSRTGQGTDTQYF.

CDR3 nucleotides: TGTGCCAGCAGTTCGGAGGCTAATCAGCCCCAGCATTTT. Its protein product is CASSSEANQPQHF. This chain connects TRBV6-5 to TRBJ1-5; D gene uncertain. The CDR3 covers 13 residues. Deletions cut 4 bases from V and 4 bases from J, with 8 bases between. CDR1 is MNHEY and CDR2 is SVGAGI in the germline V gene.

This chain links TRBV7-2 with TRBJ2-7; the D gene is possibly TRBD2 (6 bases). This CDR3 comprises 14 residues. V dropped 0 bases and J dropped 0 bases, with 6 bases sitting between them. CDR1 is SGHTA and CDR2 is FQGNSA in the germline V gene. CDR3 coding DNA: TGTGCCAGCAGCTTAGCTAGCGGCTCCTACGAGCAGTACTTC. Amino acids: CASSLASGSYEQYF.